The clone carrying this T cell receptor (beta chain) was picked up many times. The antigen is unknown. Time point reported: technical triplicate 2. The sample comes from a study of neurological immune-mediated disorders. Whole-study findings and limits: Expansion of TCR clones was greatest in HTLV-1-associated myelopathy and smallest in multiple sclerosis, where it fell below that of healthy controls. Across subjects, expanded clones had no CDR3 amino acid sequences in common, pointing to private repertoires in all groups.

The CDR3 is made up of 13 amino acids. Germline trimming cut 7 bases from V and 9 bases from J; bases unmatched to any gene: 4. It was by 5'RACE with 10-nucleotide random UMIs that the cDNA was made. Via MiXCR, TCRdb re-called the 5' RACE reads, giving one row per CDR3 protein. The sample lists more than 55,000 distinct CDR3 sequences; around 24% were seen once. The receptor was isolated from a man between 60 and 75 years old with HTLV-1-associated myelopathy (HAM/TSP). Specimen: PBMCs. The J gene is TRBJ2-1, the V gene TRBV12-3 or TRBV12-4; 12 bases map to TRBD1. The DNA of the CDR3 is TGTGCCAGCACTAGGGACAGGGGGCGTGAGCAGTTCTTC. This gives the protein CASTRDRGREQFF.